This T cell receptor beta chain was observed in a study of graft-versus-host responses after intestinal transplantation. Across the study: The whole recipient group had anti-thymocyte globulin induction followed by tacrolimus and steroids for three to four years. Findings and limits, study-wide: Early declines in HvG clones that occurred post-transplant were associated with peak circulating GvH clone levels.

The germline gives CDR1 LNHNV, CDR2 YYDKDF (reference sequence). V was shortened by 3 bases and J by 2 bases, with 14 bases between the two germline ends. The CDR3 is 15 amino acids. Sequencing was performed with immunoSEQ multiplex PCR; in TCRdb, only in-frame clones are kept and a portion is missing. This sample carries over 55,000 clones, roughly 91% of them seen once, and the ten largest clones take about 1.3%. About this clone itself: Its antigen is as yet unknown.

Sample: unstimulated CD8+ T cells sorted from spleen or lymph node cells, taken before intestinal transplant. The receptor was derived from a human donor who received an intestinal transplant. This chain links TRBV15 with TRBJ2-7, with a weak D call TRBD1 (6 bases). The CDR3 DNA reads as TGTGCCACCAGCAGTGGGACATCGGTACCCTACGAGCAGTACTTC. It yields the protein CATSSGTSVPYEQYF.